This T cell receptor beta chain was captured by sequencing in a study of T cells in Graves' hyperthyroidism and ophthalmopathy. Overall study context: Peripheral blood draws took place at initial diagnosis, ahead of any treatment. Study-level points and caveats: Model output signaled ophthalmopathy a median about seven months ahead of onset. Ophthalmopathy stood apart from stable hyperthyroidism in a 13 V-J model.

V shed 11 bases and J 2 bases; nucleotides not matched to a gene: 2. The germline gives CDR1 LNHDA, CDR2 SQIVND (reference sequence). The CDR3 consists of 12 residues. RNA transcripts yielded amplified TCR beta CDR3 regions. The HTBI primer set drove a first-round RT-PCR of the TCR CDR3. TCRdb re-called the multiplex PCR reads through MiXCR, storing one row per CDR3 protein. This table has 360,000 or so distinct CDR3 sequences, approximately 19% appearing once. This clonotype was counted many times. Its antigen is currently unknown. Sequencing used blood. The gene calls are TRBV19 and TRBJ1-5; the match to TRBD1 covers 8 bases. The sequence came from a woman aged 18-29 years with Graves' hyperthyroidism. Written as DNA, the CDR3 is TGTGCCGGGGGACAGGGCAATCAGCCCCAGCATTTT. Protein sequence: CAGGQGNQPQHF.